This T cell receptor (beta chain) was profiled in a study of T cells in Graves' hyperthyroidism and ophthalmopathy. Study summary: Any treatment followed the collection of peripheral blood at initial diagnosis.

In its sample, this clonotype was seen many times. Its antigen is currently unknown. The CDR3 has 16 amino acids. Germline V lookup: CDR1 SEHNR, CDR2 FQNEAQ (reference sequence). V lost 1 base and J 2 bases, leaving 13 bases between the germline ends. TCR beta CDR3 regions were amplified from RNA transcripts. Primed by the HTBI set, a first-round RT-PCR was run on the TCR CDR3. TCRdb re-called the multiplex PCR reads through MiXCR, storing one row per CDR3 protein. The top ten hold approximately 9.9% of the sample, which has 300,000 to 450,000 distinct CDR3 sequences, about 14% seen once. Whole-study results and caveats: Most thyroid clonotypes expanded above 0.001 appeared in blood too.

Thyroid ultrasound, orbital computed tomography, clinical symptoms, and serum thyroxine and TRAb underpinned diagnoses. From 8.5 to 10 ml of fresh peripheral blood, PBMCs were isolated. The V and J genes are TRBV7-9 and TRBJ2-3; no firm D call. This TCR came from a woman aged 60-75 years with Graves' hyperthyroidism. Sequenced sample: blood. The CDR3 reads CASSLVEESPTDTQYF. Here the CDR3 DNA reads TGTGCCAGCAGCTTAGTTGAGGAGAGCCCCACAGATACGCAGTATTTT. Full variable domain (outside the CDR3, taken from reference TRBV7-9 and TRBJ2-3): DTGVSQNPRHKITKRGQNVTFRCDPISEHNRLYWYRQTLGQGPEFLTYFQNEAQLEKSRLLSDRFSAERPKGSFSTLEIQRTEQGDSAMYLCASSLVEESPTDTQYFGPGTRLTVL.